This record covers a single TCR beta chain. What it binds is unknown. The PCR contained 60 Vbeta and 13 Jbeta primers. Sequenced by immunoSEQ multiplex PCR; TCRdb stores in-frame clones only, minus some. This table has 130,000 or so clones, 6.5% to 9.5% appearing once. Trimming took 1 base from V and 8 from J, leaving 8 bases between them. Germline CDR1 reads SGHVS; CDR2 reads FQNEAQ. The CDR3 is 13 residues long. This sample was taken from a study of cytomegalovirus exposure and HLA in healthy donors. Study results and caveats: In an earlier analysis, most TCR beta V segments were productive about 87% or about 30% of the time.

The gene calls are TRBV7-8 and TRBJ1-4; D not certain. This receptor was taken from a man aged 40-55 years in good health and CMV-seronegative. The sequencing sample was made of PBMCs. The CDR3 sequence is CASSLDQFEKLFF. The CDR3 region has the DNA TGTGCCAGCAGCTTAGATCAGTTCGAAAAACTGTTTTTT.